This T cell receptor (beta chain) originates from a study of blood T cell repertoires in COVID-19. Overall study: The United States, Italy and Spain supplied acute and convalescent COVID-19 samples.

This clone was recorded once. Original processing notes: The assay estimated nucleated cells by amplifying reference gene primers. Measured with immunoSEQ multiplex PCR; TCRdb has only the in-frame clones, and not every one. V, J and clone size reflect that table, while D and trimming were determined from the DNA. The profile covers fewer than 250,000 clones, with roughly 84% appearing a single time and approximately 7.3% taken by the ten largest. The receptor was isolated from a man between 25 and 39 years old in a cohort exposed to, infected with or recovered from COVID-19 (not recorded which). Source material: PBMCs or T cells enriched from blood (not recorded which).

The CDR3 loop is CASSRSGRTDTQYF. CDR3 bases: TGTGCCAGCAGTCGTAGCGGGAGGACAGATACGCAGTATTTT. This chain joins TRBV3-1 (or the pseudogene TRBV3-2) and TRBJ2-3, with 10 bases lining up with TRBD2. CDR1 is LGHDT, CDR2 YNNKEL, per germline (reference sequence). Trimming at V came to 6 bases and at J to 3 bases, leaving 3 bases not matched to a gene. The CDR3 runs to 14 residues.